Below, 27 T cell receptor beta chains from the same sample are listed, as sequenced in a study of cytomegalovirus exposure and HLA in healthy donors. Primers included in the PCR were 60 Vbeta and 13 Jbeta primers. Data came from immunoSEQ multiplex PCR; TCRdb stores just in-frame clones and leaves some out. Here the sample spans 75,000 to 100,000 clones, about 7.6% being singletons. What was sequenced was PBMCs. All receptors come from a man in his fifties or sixties in good health and CMV-seronegative.

The genes are TRBV2 and TRBJ1-2; D possibly corresponds to TRBD1 (6 bases). V was cut by 8 bases and J by 7 bases, with 20 bases left in between. Germline V gene sequence: CDR1 SNHLY, CDR2 FYNNEI. This CDR3 is built from 14 residues. This CDR3 reads CASASQMGAGGYTF. CDR3 coding DNA: TGTGCCAGCGCCTCACAAATGGGGGCGGGTGGCTACACCTTC.

A few counts support this clone. The rearrangement joins TRBV29-1 to TRBJ1-1; tentative D call: TRBD1 (5 bases). V was cut by 5 bases and J by 4 bases, with 14 bases left in between. This CDR3 has 13 residues. Germline V CDR1 and CDR2: SQVTM, ANQGSEA. In DNA form, the CDR3 reads TGCAGCGTTCGTGCAGGGTGGGTCACTGAAGCTTTCTTT. Translating it yields CSVRAGWVTEAFF.

The rearrangement uses TRBV30 and TRBJ1-2; D call uncertain. The V gene lost 5 bases and the J gene lost 2 bases, with 15 bases spanning the gap. Germline V gives CDR1 GTSNPN, CDR2 SVGIG (reference sequence). This CDR3 has 14 residues. In DNA, the CDR3 is TGTGCCTGGGAACTGAAAGAGATAAACTATGGCTACACCTTC. This translates into CAWELKEINYGYTF.

Of note for this clone: Different DNA sequences within this sample yield the same CDR3. CDR3 protein: CASRDRDQPQHF. In nucleotides, the CDR3 is TGTGCCAGTAGGGATCGGGATCAGCCCCAGCATTTT. This rearrangement joins TRBV19 to TRBJ1-5; D ambiguous. The length of the CDR3 is 12 residues. The germline CDR1 and CDR2 sequences are LNHDA and SQIVND (reference sequence). The V end was cut by 6 bases, the J end by 5 bases, with 8 bases between. The whole variable domain, remainder taken from reference TRBV19 and TRBJ1-5, is DGGITQSPKYLFRKEGQNVTLSCEQNLNHDAMYWYRQDPGQGLRLIYYSQIVNDFQKGDIAEGYSVSREKKESFPLTVTSAQKNPTAFYLCASRDRDQPQHFGDGTRLSIL.

CDR3 amino acids: CASSRDYGYTF. The CDR3, as DNA: TGTGCCAGCAGCCGGGACTATGGCTACACCTTC. The chain has TRBV2 and TRBJ1-2, with D uncertain. CDR3 length equals 11 residues. The germline CDR1 and CDR2 sequences are SNHLY and FYNNEI. The V end was cut by 6 bases, the J end by 3 bases, with 5 bases between.

The chain has TRBV4-1 and TRBJ1-4; D is perhaps TRBD1 (6 bases). The CDR3 covers 13 residues. The germline V gene has CDR1 MGHRA and CDR2 YSYEKL. The germline V and J ends were trimmed by 8 bases and 8 bases, with 15 bases remaining between them. CDR3 DNA sequence: TGCGCCAGCGGGTCAGGGGTGGGCGAAAAACTGTTTTTT. Translation gives CASGSGVGEKLFF.

This clone was found a few times. The chain combines TRBV6-6 with TRBJ1-1, with TRBD1 matching 7 bases. V was pared by 6 bases and J by 6 bases, with 10 bases of the junction left unmatched. Germline V gives CDR1 MNHNY, CDR2 SVGAGI (reference sequence). CDR3 length equals 14 residues. In DNA form, the CDR3 reads TGTGCCAGCAGCACTGGAGGGGGCAGGGCTGAAGCTTTCTTT. Encoded protein: CASSTGGGRAEAFF.

The chain links TRBV18 to TRBJ1-2, with 10 bases identical to TRBD1. The germline gives CDR1 KGHSH, CDR2 LQKENI. The CDR3 has 15 amino acids. J lost 8 bases, V lost 3 bases, and 9 bases had no gene match. CDR3 sequence: CASSPPGTGEGGYTF. CDR3 DNA: TGTGCCAGCTCACCTCCCGGGACAGGGGAAGGAGGCTACACCTTC.

Only a few counts were recorded for this clone. The chain uses TRBV19 and TRBJ1-1, with TRBD1 as a possible D gene (5 bases). Between the trimmed V and J ends, which lost 3 bases and 0 bases, there was a span of 8 bases. Germline V gene data show CDR1 as LNHDA and CDR2 as SQIVND (reference sequence). This CDR3 has 14 residues. The CDR3 DNA reads TGTGCCAGTAGTATTTCGGGGGTGAACACTGAAGCTTTCTTT. Translating gives CASSISGVNTEAFF.

This clone has a handful of counts. The rearrangement joins TRBV18 to TRBJ2-1, with D uncertain. CDR1 is KGHSH and CDR2 is LQKENI in the germline V gene. This CDR3 is 14 amino acids long. V shed 3 bases and J shed 1 base, with 7 bases lying between them. Here the CDR3 reads CASSPELSYNEQFF. The CDR3 nucleotides read TGTGCCAGCTCACCGGAACTATCCTACAATGAGCAGTTCTTC.

The chain carries TRBV11-2 and TRBJ1-6; no reliable D call. Looked up from germline, CDR1 is SGHAT and CDR2 is FQNNGV. The CDR3 consists of 17 residues. V lost 5 bases, J lost 0 bases, and 14 bases lay in between. The CDR3 nucleotides are TGTGCCAGCAGCCTCACAGCCCCGAGCTCCTATAATTCACCCCTCCACTTT. Protein: CASSLTAPSSYNSPLHF.

This clone was seen more than once but under ten times. The rearrangement joins TRBV19 to TRBJ2-2; 8 nucleotides align to TRBD1. V dropped 7 bases and J dropped 4; count of bases not matched to a gene: 11. There are 16 residues in the CDR3. Germline V lookup: CDR1 LNHDA, CDR2 SQIVND (reference sequence). CDR3 amino acids: CASKGRVTGGTGELFF. In DNA, the CDR3 is TGTGCCAGTAAGGGGCGGGTTACAGGGGGCACCGGGGAGCTGTTTTTT.

This clone has a handful of counts. The V and J genes are TRBV29-1 and TRBJ2-5; TRBD2 aligns across 13 bases. The DNA end favors TRBJ2-7, so the J call may be wrong. The CDR3 is 13 amino acids. The germline V gene encodes CDR1 SQVTM and CDR2 ANQGSEA. The CDR3 nucleotides are TGCAGCGTCCGGACTAGCGGGAGCTACGAGCAGTACTTC. Amino acids: CSVRTSGSYEQYF.

This clone was counted only a few times. This chain uses TRBV5-4 with TRBJ1-1, with no clear D. The CDR3 has 16 amino acids. Germline CDR1 and CDR2: SGHNT and YYREEE (reference sequence). V was trimmed by 1 base and J by 5 bases, leaving 18 bases between them. The CDR3 protein is CASSLPPGSLGTEAFF. In DNA, the CDR3 is TGTGCCAGCAGCTTGCCTCCGGGAAGCCTGGGGACTGAAGCTTTCTTT.

This clone was observed a few times. Within the sample, other DNA sequences also encode this same CDR3. The chain links TRBV6-6 to TRBJ1-3, with 8 nucleotides matching TRBD1. This CDR3 is built from 14 residues. With V trimmed by 6 bases and J by 1 base, 2 bases remained unmatched. The V gene's germline CDR1 is MNHNY and CDR2 SVGAGI (reference sequence). The CDR3 spells CASSRTGSGNTIYF. The DNA for the CDR3 is TGTGCCAGCAGCCGGACAGGGTCTGGAAACACCATATATTTT.

The rearrangement joins TRBV10-3 to TRBJ2-2; maybe TRBD2 (5 bases). Trimming shortened V by 3 bases and J by 3 bases, and 8 bases separated the two germline ends. The CDR3 has 14 residues. The germline gives CDR1 ENHRY, CDR2 SYGVKD. The CDR3 loop reads CAISDGGYTGELFF. DNA for the CDR3: TGTGCCATCAGTGACGGCGGGTACACCGGGGAGCTGTTTTTT.

A few counts support this clone. V and J are TRBV29-1 and TRBJ1-1; D is ambiguous. The length of the CDR3 is 14 residues. Between the trimmed V and J ends, which lost 2 bases and 6 bases, there was a span of 16 bases. CDR1 SQVTM and CDR2 ANQGSEA come from the germline V gene. The CDR3 sequence is CSVETVTKQAEAFF. In DNA form, the CDR3 reads TGCAGCGTTGAAACAGTGACAAAACAAGCTGAAGCTTTCTTT.

The V call is TRBV6-1, the J call TRBJ1-5; D is undetermined. V was clipped by 0 bases and J by 0 bases, with 6 bases between them. The germline V gene encodes CDR1 MNHNS and CDR2 SASEGT. CDR3 length equals 15 residues. This chain's CDR3 is CASSEALYSNQPQHF. DNA for the CDR3: TGTGCCAGCAGTGAAGCTCTGTATAGCAATCAGCCCCAGCATTTT.

The chain links TRBV2 to TRBJ2-7, with 9 bases matching TRBD1. With 6 bases clipped from V and 3 bases from J, the junction kept 6 bases outside the gene matches. CDR1 and CDR2 from the germline V gene are SNHLY and FYNNEI. CDR3 size: 14 residues. CDR3: CASRAGTGFYEQYF. The CDR3 DNA is TGTGCCAGCAGAGCCGGGACAGGGTTCTACGAGCAGTACTTC. Drawing the rest from reference TRBV2 and TRBJ2-7, the complete variable domain is EPEVTQTPSHQVTQMGQEVILRCVPISNHLYFYWYRQILGQKVEFLVSFYNNEISEKSEIFDDQFSVERPDGSNFTLKIRSTKLEDSAMYFCASRAGTGFYEQYFGPGTRLTVT.

This clone was detected only a few times. V and J are TRBV6-6 and TRBJ1-2; 7 positions agree with TRBD1. Germline trimming cut 4 bases from V and 2 bases from J; bases unmatched to any gene: 1. Germline lookup yields CDR1 MNHNY and CDR2 SVGAGI (reference sequence). This CDR3 is built from 13 residues. CDR3: CASSSGGNYGYTF. The CDR3 DNA follows: TGTGCCAGCAGTTCAGGGGGAAACTATGGCTACACCTTC.

This clone was recorded a few times. This chain joins TRBV5-5 and TRBJ1-1; D is possibly TRBD1 (5 bases). V was clipped by 1 base and J by 4 bases, with 14 bases between them. Germline lookup yields CDR1 SGHKS and CDR2 YYEKEE (reference sequence). This CDR3 has 15 residues. CDR3 loop: CASSLYSGGSTEAFF. CDR3 nucleotide sequence: TGTGCCAGCAGCTTGTACTCTGGGGGGAGCACTGAAGCTTTCTTT.

The chain carries TRBV6-6 and TRBJ2-2; 8 bases are shared with TRBD2. Unmatched junction bases numbered 2, after V lost 4 bases and J lost 1 base. Germline CDR1 reads MNHNY; CDR2 reads SVGAGI (reference sequence). The CDR3 has 15 residues. CDR3 nucleotide sequence: TGTGCCAGCAGTTTTAGCGGGGTGAACACCGGGGAGCTGTTTTTT. As protein: CASSFSGVNTGELFF.

This clone has only a few counts. The chain uses TRBV2 and TRBJ1-2; weak D call: TRBD1 (5 bases). Trimming left V 0 bases short and J 2 bases short, with 7 bases between. Germline loops: CDR1 SNHLY, CDR2 FYNNEI. This CDR3 comprises 14 residues. The CDR3 loop is CASSEAGANYGYTF. DNA for the CDR3: TGTGCCAGCAGTGAAGCAGGGGCCAACTATGGCTACACCTTC.

This chain links TRBV2 with TRBJ1-6, with a possible D match to TRBD1 (5 bases). This CDR3 has 15 amino acids. The germline V gene encodes CDR1 SNHLY and CDR2 FYNNEI. V shed 3 bases and J shed 7 bases, with 13 bases lying between them. The CDR3: CASSEVRARNSPLHF. The CDR3 coding sequence is TGTGCCAGCAGTGAGGTCAGGGCGCGGAATTCACCCCTCCACTTT.

Only a few counts were recorded for this clone. The genes are TRBV19 and TRBJ1-3, with 10 bases that match TRBD1. This CDR3 is 15 amino acids long. The germline V gene encodes CDR1 LNHDA and CDR2 SQIVND (reference sequence). J lost 2 bases, V lost 3 bases, and 1 base had no gene match. CDR3 DNA sequence: TGTGCCAGTAGTATCGGACAGGGGGCTGGAAACACCATATATTTT. It is translated as CASSIGQGAGNTIYF. The full variable domain, with the rest looked up from reference TRBV19 and TRBJ1-3, is DGGITQSPKYLFRKEGQNVTLSCEQNLNHDAMYWYRQDPGQGLRLIYYSQIVNDFQKGDIAEGYSVSREKKESFPLTVTSAQKNPTAFYLCASSIGQGAGNTIYFGEGSWLTVV.

A remark on this clone: This same CDR3 is encoded by further DNA sequences in the sample. The J gene is TRBJ1-5, the V gene TRBV28, with TRBD1 identical over 10 bases. Germline trimming cut 5 bases from V and 4 bases from J; bases unmatched to any gene: 5. The CDR3 spans 15 residues. CDR1 and CDR2 (germline): MDHEN, SYDVKM. The CDR3 sequence: CASSETGGINQPQHF. The CDR3 DNA follows: TGTGCCAGCAGTGAGACAGGGGGCATTAATCAGCCCCAGCATTTT. The entire variable domain, with the rest obtained from reference TRBV28 and TRBJ1-5, is as follows: DVKVTQSSRYLVKRTGEKVFLECVQDMDHENMFWYRQDPGLGLRLIYFSYDVKMKEKGDIPEGYSVSREKKERFSLILESASTNQTSMYLCASSETGGINQPQHFGDGTRLSIL.

This clone appeared a few times. J is TRBJ2-5 and V is TRBV2; a weak D match, TRBD2 (6 bases). This CDR3 has 14 residues. V was clipped by 7 bases and J by 2 bases, with 14 bases between them. Germline CDR1 reads SNHLY; CDR2 reads FYNNEI. CDR3 sequence: CASMERAYQETQYF. DNA of the CDR3: TGTGCCAGCATGGAGCGGGCCTATCAAGAGACCCAGTACTTC.